This TCR beta chain emerged from a study of T cell responses to AZD1222 COVID-19 vaccine. The study, taken as a whole, reports: Unmutated regions of variants are reportedly targeted by nearly half of spike-specific TCRs.

Libraries were prepared by immunoSEQ multiplex PCR; TCRdb keeps only in-frame clonotypes and omits some of them. The profile shows about 79,000 clones, 65% to 85% of them singletons. V shed 6 bases, J shed 4 bases, and the junction held 10 bases outside the gene matches. Germline V gives CDR1 LNHDA, CDR2 SQIVND (reference sequence). CDR3 length: 16 residues. To note about this clone: Its specificity is not known.

J is TRBJ2-1 and V is TRBV19, with 9 bases lining up with TRBD2. The source was peripheral blood, collected on day 0 of AZD1222 vaccination. This TCR was sampled from an adult in good health. CDR3 loop: CASSLVGGGEYNEQFF. CDR3 bases: TGTGCCAGTAGCCTTGTCGGCGGGGGGGAATACAATGAGCAGTTCTTC. The full variable domain, in which reference TRBV19 and TRBJ2-1 provide the parts outside the CDR3, is DGGITQSPKYLFRKEGQNVTLSCEQNLNHDAMYWYRQDPGQGLRLIYYSQIVNDFQKGDIAEGYSVSREKKESFPLTVTSAQKNPTAFYLCASSLVGGGEYNEQFFGPGTRLTVL.